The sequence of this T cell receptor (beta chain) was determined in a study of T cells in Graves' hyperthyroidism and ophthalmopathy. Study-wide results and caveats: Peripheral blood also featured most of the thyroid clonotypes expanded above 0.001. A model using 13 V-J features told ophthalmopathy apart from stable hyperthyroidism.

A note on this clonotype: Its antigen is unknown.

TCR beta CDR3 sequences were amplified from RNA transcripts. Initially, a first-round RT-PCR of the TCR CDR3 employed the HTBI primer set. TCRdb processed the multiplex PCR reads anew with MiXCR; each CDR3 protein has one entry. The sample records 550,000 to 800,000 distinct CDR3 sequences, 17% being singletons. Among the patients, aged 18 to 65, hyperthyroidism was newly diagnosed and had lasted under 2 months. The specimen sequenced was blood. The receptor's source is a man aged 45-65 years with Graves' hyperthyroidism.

As DNA, the CDR3 is TGTGCCAGCAGCCCGGGACAGGGGGCGAGCAATCAGCCCCAGCATTTT. This sequence encodes CASSPGQGASNQPQHF. The chain carries TRBV4-2 and TRBJ1-5; 12 positions match TRBD1. Germline V gives CDR1 LGHNA, CDR2 YNFKEQ. The CDR3 consists of 16 residues. The trim removed 4 bases at V and 1 base at J, leaving 2 bases unmatched.